This passage covers 3 T cell receptor beta chains from one sample sequenced in a study of cytomegalovirus exposure and HLA in healthy donors. 13 Jbeta primers and 60 Vbeta primers were used for the PCR. The table came from immunoSEQ multiplex PCR; TCRdb's copy has only in-frame clones and leaves some out. Among about 160,000 clones listed, roughly two thirds were seen once. Input material: PBMCs. Receptors were obtained from a woman in her twenties or thirties in good health and CMV-seronegative.

This sequence joins TRBV11-2 and TRBJ2-5, with TRBD1 matching 7 bases. The V gene's germline CDR1 is SGHAT and CDR2 FQNNGV. With 1 base clipped from V and 11 bases from J, the junction kept 22 bases outside the gene matches. CDR3 length equals 18 residues. CDR3 in DNA: TGTGCCAGCAGCTTAGTCGGACTTGCGACAGGGATACATTGGGAGCAGTACTTC. Protein product: CASSLVGLATGIHWEQYF.

The rearrangement links TRBV7-9 to TRBJ1-1; D not resolved. V dropped 1 base and J dropped 3 bases, with 12 bases sitting between them. The CDR3 consists of 15 residues. Germline V gene lookup returns CDR1 SEHNR and CDR2 FQNEAQ (reference sequence). The CDR3 DNA reads as TGTGCCAGCAGCTTAGAACTAGGGTTGTACACTGAAGCTTTCTTT. It encodes CASSLELGLYTEAFF.

The rearrangement joins TRBV7-2 to TRBJ2-1; 9 positions match TRBD2. The CDR3 loop spans 15 amino acids. Germline V gene data show CDR1 as SGHTA and CDR2 as FQGNSA. J gave up 3 bases and V 5 bases, and 5 bases lay outside the gene matches. As DNA, the CDR3 is TGTGCCAGCAGCAATCTAGCGGGAATCTACAATGAGCAGTTCTTC. Translated, it gives CASSNLAGIYNEQFF.